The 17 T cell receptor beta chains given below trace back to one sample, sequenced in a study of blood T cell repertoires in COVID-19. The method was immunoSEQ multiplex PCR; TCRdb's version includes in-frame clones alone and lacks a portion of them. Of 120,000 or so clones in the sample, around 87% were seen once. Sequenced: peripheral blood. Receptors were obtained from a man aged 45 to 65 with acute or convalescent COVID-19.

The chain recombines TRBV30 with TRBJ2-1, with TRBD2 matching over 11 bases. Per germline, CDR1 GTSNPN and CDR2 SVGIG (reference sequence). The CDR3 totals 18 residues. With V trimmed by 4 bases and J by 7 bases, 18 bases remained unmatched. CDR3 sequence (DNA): TGTGCCTGGATCGGGACTAGCGGAAAAACACCAGGCGGTAATGAGCAGTTCTTC. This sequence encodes CAWIGTSGKTPGGNEQFF.

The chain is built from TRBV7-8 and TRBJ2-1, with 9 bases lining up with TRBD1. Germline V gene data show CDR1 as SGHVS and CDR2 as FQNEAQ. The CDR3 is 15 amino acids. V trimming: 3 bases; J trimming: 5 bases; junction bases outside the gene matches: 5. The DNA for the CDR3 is TGTGCCAGCAGCTTGACAGGGGGTGGGGACAATGAGCAGTTCTTC. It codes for CASSLTGGGDNEQFF.

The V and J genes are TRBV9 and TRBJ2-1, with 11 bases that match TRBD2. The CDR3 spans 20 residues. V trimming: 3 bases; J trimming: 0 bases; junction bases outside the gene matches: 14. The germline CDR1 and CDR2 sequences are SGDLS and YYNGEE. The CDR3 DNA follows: TGTGCCAGCAGCGCGCAAACTAGCGGGGGAACAGAGAGCTCCTACAATGAGCAGTTCTTC. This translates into CASSAQTSGGTESSYNEQFF.

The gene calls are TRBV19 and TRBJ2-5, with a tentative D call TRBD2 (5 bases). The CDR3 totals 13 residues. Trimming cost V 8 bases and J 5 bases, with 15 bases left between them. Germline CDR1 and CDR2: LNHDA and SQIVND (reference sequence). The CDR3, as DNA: TGTGCCAGTGGCCAACGGGGTTTCGAGACCCAGTACTTC. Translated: CASGQRGFETQYF.

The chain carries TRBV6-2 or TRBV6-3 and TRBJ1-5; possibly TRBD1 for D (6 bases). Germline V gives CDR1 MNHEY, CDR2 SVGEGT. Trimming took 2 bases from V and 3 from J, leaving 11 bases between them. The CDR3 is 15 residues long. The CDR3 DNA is TGTGCCAGCAGTTACCGGGGGGCACTCAATCAGCCCCAGCATTTT. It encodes CASSYRGALNQPQHF.

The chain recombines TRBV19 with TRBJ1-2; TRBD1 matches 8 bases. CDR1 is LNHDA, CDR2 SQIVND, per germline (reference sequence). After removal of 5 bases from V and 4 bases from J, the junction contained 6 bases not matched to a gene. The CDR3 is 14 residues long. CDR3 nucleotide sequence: TGTGCCAGTAGTTATCGGACAGGGCGCTATGGCTACACCTTC. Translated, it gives CASSYRTGRYGYTF.

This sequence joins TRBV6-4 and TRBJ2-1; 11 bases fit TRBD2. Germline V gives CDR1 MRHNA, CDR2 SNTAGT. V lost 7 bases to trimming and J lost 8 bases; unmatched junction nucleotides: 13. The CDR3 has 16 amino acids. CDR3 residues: CASILHLAGGPDEQFF. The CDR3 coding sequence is TGTGCCAGCATTCTCCATTTAGCGGGAGGGCCGGATGAGCAGTTCTTC.

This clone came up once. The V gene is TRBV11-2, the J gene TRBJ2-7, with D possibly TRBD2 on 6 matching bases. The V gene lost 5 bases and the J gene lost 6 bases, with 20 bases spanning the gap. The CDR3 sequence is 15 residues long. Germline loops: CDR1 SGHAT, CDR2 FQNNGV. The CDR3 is CASSPRLGGASEQYF. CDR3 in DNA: TGTGCCAGCAGCCCGCGACTGGGCGGGGCGTCCGAGCAGTACTTC.

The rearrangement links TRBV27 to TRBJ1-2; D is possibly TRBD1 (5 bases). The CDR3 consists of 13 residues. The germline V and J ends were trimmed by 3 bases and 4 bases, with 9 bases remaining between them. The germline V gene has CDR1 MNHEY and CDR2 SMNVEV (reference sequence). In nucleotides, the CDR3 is TGTGCCAGCAGTTTCAGGGCTTTCTATGGCTACACCTTC. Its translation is CASSFRAFYGYTF.

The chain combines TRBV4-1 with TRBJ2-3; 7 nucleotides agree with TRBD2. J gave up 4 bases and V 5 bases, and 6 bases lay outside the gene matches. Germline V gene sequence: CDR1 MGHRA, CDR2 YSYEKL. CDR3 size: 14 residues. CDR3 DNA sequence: TGCGCCAGCAGCATGCAGGGAGGGTCAGATACGCAGTATTTT. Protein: CASSMQGGSDTQYF.

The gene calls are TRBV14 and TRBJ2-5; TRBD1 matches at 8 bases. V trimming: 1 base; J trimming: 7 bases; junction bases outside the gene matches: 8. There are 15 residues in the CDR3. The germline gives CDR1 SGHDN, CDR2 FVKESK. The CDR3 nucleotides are TGTGCCAGCAGCCAAGCTCGGACAGGGCCATGGACCCAGTACTTC. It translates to CASSQARTGPWTQYF.

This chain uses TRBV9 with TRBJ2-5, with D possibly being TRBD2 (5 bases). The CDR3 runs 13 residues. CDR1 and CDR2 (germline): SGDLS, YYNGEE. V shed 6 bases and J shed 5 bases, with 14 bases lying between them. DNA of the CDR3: TGTGCCAGCACCGAAAACGAGGGTGAGACCCAGTACTTC. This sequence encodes CASTENEGETQYF.

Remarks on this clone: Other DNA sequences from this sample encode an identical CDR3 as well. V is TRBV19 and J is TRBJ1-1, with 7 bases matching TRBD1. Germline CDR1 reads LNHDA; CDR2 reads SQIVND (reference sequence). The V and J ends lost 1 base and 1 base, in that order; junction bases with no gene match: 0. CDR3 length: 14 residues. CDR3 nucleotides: TGTGCCAGTAGTATAGGACAGGGGAACACTGAAGCTTTCTTT. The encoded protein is CASSIGQGNTEAFF. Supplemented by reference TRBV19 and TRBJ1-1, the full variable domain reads DGGITQSPKYLFRKEGQNVTLSCEQNLNHDAMYWYRQDPGQGLRLIYYSQIVNDFQKGDIAEGYSVSREKKESFPLTVTSAQKNPTAFYLCASSIGQGNTEAFFGQGTRLTVV.

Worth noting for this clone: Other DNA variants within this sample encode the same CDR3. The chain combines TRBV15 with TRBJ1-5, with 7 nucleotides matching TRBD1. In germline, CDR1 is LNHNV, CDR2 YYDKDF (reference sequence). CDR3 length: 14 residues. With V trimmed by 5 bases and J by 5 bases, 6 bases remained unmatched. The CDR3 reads CATSPDRVDQPQHF. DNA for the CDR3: TGTGCCACCAGCCCTGACAGGGTGGATCAGCCCCAGCATTTT.

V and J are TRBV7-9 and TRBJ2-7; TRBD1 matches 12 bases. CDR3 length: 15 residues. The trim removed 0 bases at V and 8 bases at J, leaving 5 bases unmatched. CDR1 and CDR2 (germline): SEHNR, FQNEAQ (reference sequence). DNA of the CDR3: TGTGCCAGCAGCTTAGCGACGGGACAGGGGGCGAAGCAGTACTTC. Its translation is CASSLATGQGAKQYF.

CDR3: CASSPRGPGANVLTF. CDR3 coding DNA: TGTGCCAGCAGCCCCAGGGGCCCTGGGGCCAACGTCCTGACTTTC. The rearrangement links TRBV5-5 to TRBJ2-6, with D perhaps TRBD1 (6 bases). The germline V gene has CDR1 SGHKS and CDR2 YYEKEE (reference sequence). The CDR3 consists of 15 residues. V was cut by 4 bases and J by 2 bases, with 10 bases left in between.

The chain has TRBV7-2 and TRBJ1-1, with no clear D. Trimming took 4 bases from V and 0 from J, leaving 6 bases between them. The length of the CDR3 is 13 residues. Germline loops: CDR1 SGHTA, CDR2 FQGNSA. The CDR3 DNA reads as TGTGCCAGCAGCTCCCTAATGAACACTGAAGCTTTCTTT. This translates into CASSSLMNTEAFF.